Listed below are T cell receptor beta chains from one sample, sequenced in a study of blood T cell repertoires in COVID-19. TCRdb's table, derived via immunoSEQ multiplex PCR, lists solely in-frame clones and lacks some. The data contain 250,000 to 400,000 clones, 80% to 90% of them singletons. The sample taken for sequencing was PBMCs or T cells enriched from blood (not recorded which). Source of these receptors: a woman in her twenties or thirties who had recovered from COVID-19. Each CDR3 is given with its conserved first and last residue. D genes are given only for firm matches. Only part of the rows carry a size: once, few, many, or a class if the clone is expanded.

>TRBJ1-3|NA|TRBV28|NA
TGTGCCAGCACCCTCACCCCCTCAGACTCTGGAAACACCATATATTTT
CASTLTPSDSGNTIYF
>TRBJ2-3|NA|TRBV5-1|NA
TGCGCCAGCAGCTTTCCCGGTGTCATCGGGGCAGATACGCAGTATTTT
CASSFPGVIGADTQYF
>TRBJ1-1|NA|TRBV5-1|NA
TGCGCCAGCAGCCCGGGAGGCCATGAAGCTTTCTTT
CASSPGGHEAFF
>TRBJ1-1|NA|TRBV20-1|NA
TGCAGTGCTAGCAAGAGGACTGAAGCTTTCTTT
CSASKRTEAFF
>TRBJ1-3|NA|TRBV13|NA
TGTGCCAGCAGCCCACCCGGGGACACCATATATTTT
CASSPPGDTIYF
>TRBJ1-1|TRBD1|TRBV30|NA
TGTGCCTGGAGTCGGGAACAGGGGATACCTGAAGCTTTCTTT
CAWSREQGIPEAFF
>TRBJ2-1|NA|TRBV11-2|NA
TGTGCCAGCAGCTTATCTCTCTTAGTGAATGAGCAGTTCTTC
CASSLSLLVNEQFF
>TRBJ2-5|TRBD2|TRBV2|once
TGTGCCAACCCATTAGGAGGACTAGCGGGTCTTCTAGATCCGGAGACCCAGTACTTC
CANPLGGLAGLLDPETQYF
>TRBJ1-2|NA|TRBV7-8|NA
TGTGCCAGCAGCTTGGACAGACCGCCTAACTATGGCTACACCTTC
CASSLDRPPNYGYTF
>TRBJ2-7|TRBD2|TRBV5-4|NA
TGTGCCAGCAGCAGGACTAGCGGGGGGGACTACGAGCAGTACTTC
CASSRTSGGDYEQYF
>TRBJ1-5|NA|TRBV19|NA
TGTGCCAGTAGTATGGGCTCGGTCCCCGGACAGCCCCAGCATTTT
CASSMGSVPGQPQHF
>TRBJ1-5|TRBD1|TRBV6-2/TRBV6-3|NA
TGTGCCAGCAGTTGGGGGACAGGGGGCATGCAGCCCCAGCATTTT
CASSWGTGGMQPQHF
>TRBJ2-3|TRBD1|TRBV24-1|NA
TGTGCCACCAGTGATCCCGGACAGGGACGGGGAGATACGCAGTATTTT
CATSDPGQGRGDTQYF
>TRBJ2-3|NA|TRBV28|NA
TGTGCCAGCAGTTCGGGGGGACAGGCCGCAGATACGCAGTATTTT
CASSSGGQAADTQYF
>TRBJ1-2|TRBD1|TRBV2|once
TGTGCCAGCAGTTTGGGACAGGGGCGAACTAACTATGGCTACACCTTC
CASSLGQGRTNYGYTF
>TRBJ1-2|TRBD1|TRBV30|NA
TGTGCCGCCCGCAGGGGGCTGGACTATGGCTACACCTTC
CAARRGLDYGYTF
>TRBJ1-6|NA|TRBV5-4|NA
TGTGCCAGCAGCTTGGAGCGAGATTCACCCCTCCACTTT
CASSLERDSPLHF
>TRBJ1-1|NA|TRBV19|NA
TGTGCCAGTACCAAAGACAGGAGGATCACTGAAGCTTTCTTT
CASTKDRRITEAFF
>TRBJ1-6|TRBD1|TRBV28|once
TGTGCCAGCAGTGGGGGGCAGGGGGCCGGTTCACCCCTCCACTTT
CASSGGQGAGSPLHF
>TRBJ2-7|NA|TRBV11-1|NA
TGTGCCAGCAGCTCTGCAGGGGGGTTTCCGCCCTACGAGCAGTACTTC
CASSSAGGFPPYEQYF
>TRBJ1-6|TRBD1|TRBV6-5|NA
TGTGCCAGCAGGAGGGGGCAAAGAGATTCACCCCTCCACTTT
CASRRGQRDSPLHF
>TRBJ1-1|TRBD1|TRBV6-5|NA
TGTGCCAGCGGGATTGACAAGGGGGCGATTTTACGTTGCTTT
CASGIDKGAILRCF
>TRBJ1-4|NA|TRBV30|NA
TGTGCCTGGATGGGCTATGAAAAACTGTTTTTT
CAWMGYEKLFF
>TRBJ2-5|TRBD1|TRBV5-4|NA
TGTGCCAGCAGCTCCCGGGACAGGGGGCAAGAGACCCAGTACTTC
CASSSRDRGQETQYF
>TRBJ1-6|NA|TRBV5-1|NA
TGCGCCAGCAGCTTGGTGCAGGAAAATTCACCCCTCCACTTT
CASSLVQENSPLHF
>TRBJ1-1|NA|TRBV25-1|once
TGTGCCAGCAGTGATGCAGGAAGAGGGACTGAAGCTTTCTTT
CASSDAGRGTEAFF
>TRBJ2-1|NA|TRBV2|NA
TGTGCCAGCAGTGAGCTTCTAGCGCGATACAATGAGCAGTTCTTC
CASSELLARYNEQFF
>TRBJ1-5|NA|TRBV13|NA
TGTGCCAGCAGCCCCGAAGGGCCGAAGGGGAATCAGCCCCAGCATTTT
CASSPEGPKGNQPQHF
>TRBJ1-5|TRBD1|TRBV28|NA
TGTGCCAGCAGTTCTGAACGACAGGGGATTAGCAATCAGCCCCAGCATTTT
CASSSERQGISNQPQHF
>TRBJ2-7|TRBD1|TRBV7-9|NA
TGTGCCAGCAGCTTAGGGGACAGGAGCTCCTACGAGCAGTACTTC
CASSLGDRSSYEQYF
>TRBJ2-5|NA|TRBV5-1|NA
TGCGCCAGCAGCTTGGACCTCACCGGTGAAGAGACCCAGTACTTC
CASSLDLTGEETQYF
>TRBJ1-4|TRBD1|TRBV19|NA
TGTGCCAGTAGTATAGAAGGGGGCGAAAAACTGTTTTTT
CASSIEGGEKLFF
>TRBJ1-1|NA|TRBV27|NA
TGTGCCAGCAGCCTTGCGGGGTCGAACACTGAAGCTTTCTTT
CASSLAGSNTEAFF
>TRBJ2-3|TRBD1|TRBV23-1|NA
TGCGCCAGCACCCCTTCGAGCCAGGGGGTCACAGATACGCAGTATTTT
CASTPSSQGVTDTQYF